The present T cell receptor (beta chain) was sequenced within a study of lymphopenia after photon versus proton radiotherapy (dated 2019 in TCRdb). With respect to the entire study: In patients with gastrointestinal tumors who developed high-grade lymphopenia, the study compared the immunological effects of photon radiation therapy with those of proton radiation therapy. The goal of the study was to describe how the two radiation modalities differ in their effects on the immune system. The cohort included 15 to 20 patients with gastrointestinal tumors who developed lymphopenia after receiving either photon or proton therapy. Results and caveats for the whole study, not just this receptor: The survival association was assessed only in patients who died, and the authors presented better survival with proton therapy as a possibility rather than a demonstrated result. During treatment, patients who received proton therapy stayed relatively stable, whereas patients who received photon therapy lost naive T cells and TCR diversity and gained effector/memory populations. Across the cohort, among patients who died, a greater drop in TCR diversity after the nadir was inversely correlated with overall survival time. After the lymphocyte count nadir, oligoclonal expansion, especially of CD8+ Temra cells, was observed in photon-treated repertoires, and the drop in diversity was driven by this expansion.

The CDR1 and CDR2 encoded by the germline V gene are SGHTA and FQGNSA. Clipping removes 4 bases from V and 2 bases from J, with 7 as the unmatched junction base count. There are 15 amino acids in the CDR3, from cysteine to phenylalanine inclusive. Just CDR3 DNA is preserved here, 45 bases in frame from base 1. Library generation was performed with the immunoSEQ multiplex PCR assay. T cell repertoires were profiled by deep sequencing of rearranged TCR beta loci, alongside multiparametric flow cytometry. The clones in this table, taken by TCRdb from immuneACCESS, are in-frame only. Not every clone is retained; where verified, under half of the shortfall comes from an unresolved V gene, and the cause of the rest is unknown. Present in this sample are roughly 64,000 clones, 87% of which were seen just once. 9.5% to 15% of the sample rests with the top ten. Details on this clone: Its antigen is not yet known. No base quality values were provided; no much bigger clone lies one nucleotide off.

This sample comprised peripheral blood, obtained from a patient treated with proton-based radiotherapy. This clonotype was obtained from a man older than 75 with esophageal cancer. The chain is assembled from TRBV7-2 and TRBJ1-1; 7 bases in between match TRBD1. In nucleotides, the sequence is TGTGCCAGCAGCTATCAGACAGGGCGCAACACTGAAGCTTTCTTT. Its translation is CASSYQTGRNTEAFF.